Below are 16 T cell receptor beta chains sequenced from a single sample in a study of control samples from healthy donors and cancer patients. Produced via immunoSEQ multiplex PCR; TCRdb's table is partial and in-frame only. The sample lists approximately 100,000 clones; about nine tenths were seen once. Sequencing was carried out using blood. These receptors were obtained from a woman aged 18-29 years in good health.

The chain couples TRBV7-9 to TRBJ2-3; 10 bases agree with TRBD2. In germline, CDR1 is SEHNR, CDR2 FQNEAQ (reference sequence). The CDR3 is made up of 15 amino acids. Trimming took 4 bases from V and 0 from J; bases not matched to a gene: 1. The CDR3 here is CASSSLAGSTDTQYF. The CDR3 DNA follows: TGTGCCAGCAGCTCACTAGCGGGAAGCACAGATACGCAGTATTTT.

This sequence joins TRBV4-2 and TRBJ2-2, with TRBD2 matching over 8 bases. The V gene's germline CDR1 is LGHNA and CDR2 YNFKEQ. This CDR3 comprises 14 residues. CDR3 nucleotides: TGTGCGGGGGGCGGGGGGTTGAACACCGGGGAGCTGTTTTTT. Protein: CAGGGGLNTGELFF.

Written as DNA, the CDR3 is TGTGCCAGTAGTGAGCGGGGAAGCTCCTACGAGCAGTACTTC. Protein: CASSERGSSYEQYF. This sequence joins TRBV19 and TRBJ2-7, with 7 bases lining up with TRBD2. V trimming: 5 bases; J trimming: 0 bases; junction bases outside the gene matches: 4. Germline CDR1 is LNHDA and CDR2 is SQIVND (reference sequence). This CDR3 comprises 14 residues.

J is TRBJ1-3 and V is TRBV7-2; D gene uncertain. The CDR3 runs 13 residues. Germline CDR1 is SGHTA and CDR2 is FQGNSA. The germline V and J ends were trimmed by 2 bases and 4 bases, with 6 bases remaining between them. This chain's CDR3 is CASSLNEGNTIYF. DNA for the CDR3: TGTGCCAGCAGCTTAAATGAGGGAAACACCATATATTTT.

This clone was counted only a few times. The CDR3: CASNDRENYGYTF. The DNA for the CDR3 is TGTGCCAGCAATGACAGGGAGAACTATGGCTACACCTTC. The chain employs TRBV6-6 and TRBJ1-2; 7 nucleotides align to TRBD1. Germline loops: CDR1 MNHNY, CDR2 SVGAGI (reference sequence). With 7 bases clipped from V and 2 bases from J, the junction kept 4 bases outside the gene matches. CDR3 size: 13 residues.

This chain's CDR3 is CASSLANYGYTF. The CDR3, as DNA: TGTGCCAGCAGTTTAGCTAACTATGGCTACACCTTC. The chain links TRBV12-3 or TRBV12-4 to TRBJ1-2; D not certain. The CDR3 is made up of 12 amino acids. V was pared by 0 bases and J by 1 base, with 0 bases between.

The chain joins TRBV12-3 or TRBV12-4 to TRBJ1-5, with a tentative D call TRBD1 (6 bases). V lost 3 bases to trimming and J lost 8 bases, with 11 bases between them. The CDR3 consists of 13 residues. CDR3 sequence reads: CASSLGGAEPQHF. CDR3 nucleotide sequence: TGTGCCAGCAGTTTGGGGGGCGCGGAGCCCCAGCATTTT.

The chain links TRBV4-1 to TRBJ1-1; TRBD1 agrees at 8 bases. The CDR3 contains 14 residues. Germline CDR1 and CDR2: MGHRA and YSYEKL. The trim removed 4 bases at V and 5 bases at J, leaving 6 bases unmatched. The CDR3 region is CASSPDRGKTEAFF. The CDR3 DNA reads as TGCGCCAGCAGCCCAGACAGGGGCAAGACTGAAGCTTTCTTT.

J is TRBJ1-4 and V is TRBV15; D call uncertain. The ends were cut back, 0 bases at V and 2 bases at J, with 13 bases in the middle. The CDR3 extends over 17 amino acids. CDR1 is LNHNV, CDR2 YYDKDF, per germline (reference sequence). CDR3 in amino acids: CATSRDFGSLTNEKLFF. CDR3 nucleotides: TGTGCCACCAGCAGAGATTTTGGGAGTCTGACTAATGAAAAACTGTTTTTT.

The chain joins TRBV5-1 to TRBJ2-1; no definite D call. V was clipped by 6 bases and J by 4 bases, with 20 bases between them. The CDR3 length is 16 residues. Germline V lookup: CDR1 SGHRS, CDR2 YFSETQ. CDR3 in amino acids: CASNPPEAGEYNEQFF. The CDR3 nucleotides read TGCGCCAGCAACCCTCCCGAGGCAGGTGAGTACAATGAGCAGTTCTTC.

As for this clone: The sample holds other DNA sequences that translate to the same CDR3. This rearrangement joins TRBV27 to TRBJ1-3; unclear D gene. CDR3 length equals 13 residues. With 0 bases removed from V and 4 bases from J, the gap between germline ends came to 4 bases. Germline V gene lookup returns CDR1 MNHEY and CDR2 SMNVEV (reference sequence). The CDR3 is CASSLSWGNTIYF. DNA of the CDR3: TGTGCCAGCAGTTTATCGTGGGGAAACACCATATATTTT.

The chain's CDR3 is CASSQVGRSGANVLTF. CDR3 DNA sequence: TGTGCCAGCAGCCAAGTGGGGCGCTCTGGGGCCAACGTCCTGACTTTC. V usage is TRBV14 and J usage is TRBJ2-6; possible D gene TRBD1, 5 bases. The germline V gene has CDR1 SGHDN and CDR2 FVKESK. This CDR3 is 16 amino acids long. Trimming took off 1 base at V and 0 bases at J, with 7 bases between the two ends.

This chain uses TRBV5-4 with TRBJ1-6; no reliable D call. The V gene's germline CDR1 is SGHNT and CDR2 YYREEE (reference sequence). The CDR3 runs to 15 residues. The ends were cut back, 3 bases at V and 10 bases at J, with 17 bases in the middle. The CDR3 protein is CASSSFTRTGSPLHF. CDR3 DNA: TGTGCCAGCAGCTCGTTTACCAGGACGGGATCACCCCTCCACTTT.

This chain connects TRBV5-1 to TRBJ2-3; the match to TRBD2 covers 11 bases. This CDR3 is 15 amino acids long. From germline, CDR1 is SGHRS and CDR2 YFSETQ. The J segment lost 4 bases and the V segment lost 3 bases, leaving 4 bases of the junction unmatched. The CDR3 coding sequence is TGCGCCAGCAGCTCTCTAGCGGGGGGTGCAGATACGCAGTATTTT. This sequence encodes CASSSLAGGADTQYF.

This clone has only one observation. This sequence joins TRBV3-1 (or the pseudogene TRBV3-2) and TRBJ2-1; a weak D match, TRBD1 (6 bases). Trimming removed 4 bases at V and 9 bases at J, with 16 bases between. This CDR3 spans 14 amino acids. CDR1 and CDR2 (germline): LGHDT, YNNKEL (reference sequence). CDR3 sequence (DNA): TGTGCCAGCAGCCCAAATACTGCAGGGGTTGAGCAGTTCTTC. Residues: CASSPNTAGVEQFF.

V is TRBV12-3 or TRBV12-4 and J is TRBJ1-1; no firm D call. V lost 4 bases, J lost 5 bases, and 11 bases lay in between. CDR3 length: 13 residues. DNA for the CDR3: TGTGCCAGCAGTTCCCAGTTGGGGACTGAAGCTTTCTTT. It translates to CASSSQLGTEAFF.